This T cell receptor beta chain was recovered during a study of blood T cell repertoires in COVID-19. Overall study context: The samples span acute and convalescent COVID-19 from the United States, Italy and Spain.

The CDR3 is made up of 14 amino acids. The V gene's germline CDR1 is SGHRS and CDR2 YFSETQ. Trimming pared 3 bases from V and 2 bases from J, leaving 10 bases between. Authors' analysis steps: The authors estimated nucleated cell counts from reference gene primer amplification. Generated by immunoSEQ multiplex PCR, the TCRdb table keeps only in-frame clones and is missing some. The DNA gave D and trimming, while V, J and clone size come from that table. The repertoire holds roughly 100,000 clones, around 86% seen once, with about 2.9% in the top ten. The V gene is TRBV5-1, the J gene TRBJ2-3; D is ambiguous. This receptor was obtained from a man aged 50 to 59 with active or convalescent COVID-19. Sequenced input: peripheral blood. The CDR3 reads CASSSLLATDTQYF. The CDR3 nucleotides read TGCGCCAGCAGCTCCTTACTTGCCACAGATACGCAGTATTTT.